This TCR beta chain was identified during a study of blood T cell repertoires in COVID-19. Across the study: The origin of the acute and convalescent COVID-19 samples was the United States, Italy and Spain. Sample material is recorded as cDNA or gDNA derived from T cells, B-cell-depleted T cells, or PBMCs.

Trimming stripped 5 bases from V and 0 bases from J, with 7 bases between. The CDR3 runs 13 residues. From germline, CDR1 is LGHDT and CDR2 YNNKEL (reference sequence). Original data processing: Nucleated cell counts were estimated from reference gene primer amplification. Generated by immunoSEQ multiplex PCR, the TCRdb table keeps only in-frame clones and is missing some. The DNA was the basis for D and trimming; V, J and clone size are from that table. The table lists hundreds of thousands of clones, roughly 92% of them singletons, with 0.82% in the top ten. A Seattle source enrolled patients during active infection and followed them longitudinally.

Sequencing used peripheral blood. The receptor comes from a man in his 60s with COVID-19, enrolled during active disease. The chain carries TRBV3-1 (or the pseudogene TRBV3-2) and TRBJ1-1, with D uncertain. CDR3 DNA sequence: TGTGCCAGCAGCACTCGATTGAACACTGAAGCTTTCTTT. Amino acid sequence: CASSTRLNTEAFF.